This T cell receptor beta chain originates from a study of OX40 agonist ivuxolimab in advanced cancers. Trimming shortened V by 7 bases and J by 8 bases, and 12 bases separated the two germline ends. This CDR3 has 12 residues. Germline-derived CDR1 and CDR2 are SGHAT and FQNNGV. General study results and limits: Part of the nonresponder group also had normalized T-cell clonal expansion that was low. Averaging showed that CD8+ T cells had more expanded clones than CD4+ did.

Assay: immunoSEQ multiplex PCR; the TCRdb copy retains only in-frame clones and omits some. The sample holds tens of thousands of clones, around 84% seen once. Comments on this clone: Antigen unknown.

The rearrangement joins TRBV11-2 to TRBJ2-1, with unresolved D. Sequences were derived from CD4+ or CD8+ T cells sorted from blood, sampled in a trial of the OX40 agonist ivuxolimab. This TCR derives from an adult with an advanced solid tumor such as melanoma, head and neck, liver or kidney cancer. The CDR3 is CASIFSGDEQFF. The CDR3 nucleotides are TGTGCCAGCATCTTCTCTGGCGATGAGCAGTTCTTC.